Sequencing of this T cell receptor (beta chain) was carried out in a study of blood T cell repertoires in COVID-19. Study overall: COVID-19 samples collected from the United States, Italy and Spain covered acute and convalescent phases.

The ends lost 8 bases at V and 4 bases at J; junction bases unmatched: 5. The germline V gene has CDR1 MDHEN and CDR2 SYDVKM. The CDR3 is 13 residues long. Here immunoSEQ multiplex PCR was the method, and the copy in TCRdb shows in-frame clones only, minus some. Found here are about 130,000 clones, over 60% of them singletons; the top ten hold approximately 35%. The genes are TRBV28 and TRBJ2-4; 7 nucleotides agree with TRBD1. This sequence originates from a man aged 40-55 years with active or convalescent COVID-19. The sequenced material came from peripheral blood. CDR3 in DNA: TGTGCCAGCCGACAGGGTCGGAAAAACATTCAGTACTTC. As protein: CASRQGRKNIQYF.